This is a list of T cell receptor beta chains from one sample in a study of cytomegalovirus exposure and HLA in healthy donors. Data came from immunoSEQ multiplex PCR; TCRdb stores just in-frame clones and leaves some out. The top ten hold roughly 1.9% of the sample, which has approximately 220,000 clones, roughly 79% seen once. The source material was PBMCs. These TCRs come from a man aged 18 to 30 in good health and CMV-seronegative. The CDR3 runs from the conserved cysteine through the conserved F or W. The D gene is left open where the match is weak. Some rows mark clone size as missing; the rest say once, few, many or name a class of expanded clone.

clone_size	v_call	j_call	d_call	cdr3_aa	cdr3_nt
-	TRBV6-5	TRBJ1-5	TRBD1	CASSPGTGGNQPQHF	TGTGCCAGCAGCCCCGGGACAGGGGGCAATCAGCCCCAGCATTTT
once	TRBV9	TRBJ2-1	TRBD2	CASSVTLAGAYNEQFF	TGTGCCAGCAGCGTCACTCTAGCGGGAGCATACAATGAGCAGTTCTTC
-	TRBV29-1	TRBJ2-3	TRBD1	CSADPGTGTDTQYF	TGCAGCGCTGACCCCGGGACAGGGACAGATACGCAGTATTTT
-	TRBV5-1	TRBJ2-2	-	CASSLLGAVDTGELFF	TGCGCCAGCAGCTTGTTAGGGGCTGTGGACACCGGGGAGCTGTTTTTT
-	TRBV18	TRBJ2-3	-	CASSPRRGGSDTQYF	TGTGCCAGCTCACCAAGGAGGGGGGGGTCGGATACGCAGTATTTT
-	TRBV28	TRBJ1-1	-	CASGGGSQNTEAFF	TGTGCCAGCGGGGGGGGCAGTCAGAACACTGAAGCTTTCTTT
-	TRBV7-9	TRBJ1-5	-	CASSLGPSQPQHF	TGTGCCAGCAGCTTGGGCCCCAGTCAGCCCCAGCATTTT
-	TRBV7-2	TRBJ1-2	-	CASSLVGSGYGYTF	TGTGCCAGCAGCTTAGTAGGGAGTGGGTATGGCTACACCTTC
-	TRBV4-3	TRBJ2-1	-	CASSQDLPSGAYNEQFF	TGCGCCAGCAGCCAAGACTTGCCCAGCGGAGCATACAATGAGCAGTTCTTC
-	TRBV9	TRBJ2-5	TRBD1	CASSVVGTGILETQYF	TGTGCCAGCAGCGTAGTCGGGACAGGGATTCTGGAGACCCAGTACTTC
-	TRBV18	TRBJ2-2	-	CASSPQQGRNTGELFF	TGTGCCAGCTCACCGCAACAGGGTCGGAACACCGGGGAGCTGTTTTTT
-	TRBV29-1	TRBJ2-7	-	CSVEAPQGNYEQYF	TGCAGCGTTGAAGCCCCACAGGGAAACTACGAGCAGTACTTC
once	TRBV27	TRBJ2-2	-	CASTGDRLNTGELFF	TGTGCCAGTACGGGGGACAGACTAAACACCGGGGAGCTGTTTTTT
-	TRBV30	TRBJ1-6	TRBD1	CAWRDLQGGDSPLHF	TGTGCCTGGAGGGATCTACAGGGGGGGGATTCACCCCTCCACTTT
once	TRBV2	TRBJ2-7	TRBD2	CASGKGLAGYYEQYF	TGTGCCAGCGGTAAGGGACTAGCGGGCTACTACGAGCAGTACTTC
-	TRBV29-1	TRBJ2-1	-	CSATGWDEQFF	TGCAGCGCTACAGGTTGGGATGAGCAGTTCTTC
-	TRBV7-9	TRBJ1-2	-	CASSLSQDRGYGYTF	TGTGCCAGCAGCTTAAGTCAAGACAGAGGATATGGCTACACCTTC
-	TRBV18	TRBJ1-1	-	CASSLEVRDTEAFF	TGTGCCAGCTCACTGGAAGTCAGGGACACTGAAGCTTTCTTT
-	TRBV7-2	TRBJ2-4	TRBD2	CASSSGLAGGNIQYF	TGTGCCAGCAGCTCGGGACTAGCGGGAGGGAACATTCAGTACTTC
-	TRBV2	TRBJ2-1	-	CASRATSGSYNEQFF	TGTGCCAGCAGGGCTACTAGTGGGTCCTACAATGAGCAGTTCTTC
few	TRBV11-2	TRBJ1-6	-	CASSLTRDSPLHF	TGTGCCAGCAGCTTAACCCGGGATTCACCCCTCCACTTT
-	TRBV19	TRBJ1-2	-	CASIAAPYGYTF	TGTGCCAGTATTGCGGCTCCGTATGGCTACACCTTC
-	TRBV6-4	TRBJ1-2	-	CASSDSARFGYTF	TGTGCCAGCAGTGACTCAGCCCGTTTCGGCTACACCTTC
-	TRBV6-5	TRBJ2-4	-	CASSYSTGNIQYF	TGTGCCAGCAGTTACTCGACTGGTAACATTCAGTACTTC
-	TRBV14	TRBJ2-3	TRBD2	CASSQDLGTSSDTQYF	TGTGCCAGCAGCCAAGATCTGGGGACTAGTTCAGATACGCAGTATTTT
few	TRBV5-6	TRBJ2-3	TRBD1	CASSFGTGGADTQYF	TGTGCCAGCAGCTTTGGGACAGGGGGCGCAGATACGCAGTATTTT
-	TRBV6-5	TRBJ2-3	-	CASSYRGADTQYF	TGTGCCAGCAGTTACAGGGGTGCAGATACGCAGTATTTT
-	TRBV19	TRBJ2-3	-	CASSMGQGYTDTQYF	TGTGCCAGTAGTATGGGGCAGGGGTACACAGATACGCAGTATTTT
-	TRBV2	TRBJ2-1	-	CASSYQGFGFNEQFF	TGTGCCAGCAGTTACCAGGGCTTTGGGTTCAATGAGCAGTTCTTC
-	TRBV27	TRBJ2-1	-	CASSLLGLVDHSEQFF	TGTGCCAGCAGTTTACTTGGCCTTGTTGACCACAGTGAGCAGTTCTTC
-	TRBV9	TRBJ2-7	TRBD2	CASSPRTSGRGGSYEQYF	TGTGCCAGCAGCCCTAGGACTAGCGGGAGAGGTGGCTCCTACGAGCAGTACTTC
-	TRBV30	TRBJ2-7	TRBD2	CAWSVLAGLYEQYF	TGTGCCTGGAGTGTACTAGCGGGTTTGTACGAGCAGTACTTC
-	TRBV21-1	TRBJ1-2	-	CASKKGRGRVLGTF	TGTGCCAGTAAAAAGGGCAGGGGTAGAGTCTTGGGGACCTTC
-	TRBV11-3	TRBJ2-1	TRBD2	CASSPREGNFNEQFF	TGTGCCAGCAGCCCAAGGGAGGGAAACTTTAATGAGCAGTTCTTC
-	TRBV11-2	TRBJ2-5	-	CASSHGEGLQETQYF	TGTGCCAGCAGCCATGGTGAGGGACTTCAAGAGACCCAGTACTTC
-	TRBV7-3	TRBJ1-1	TRBD1	CASSTGQANTEAFF	TGTGCCAGCAGCACCGGACAGGCGAACACTGAAGCTTTCTTT
few	TRBV5-6	TRBJ1-2	-	CASSRGADGYTF	TGTGCCAGCAGCCGGGGTGCAGATGGCTACACCTTC
-	TRBV11-3	TRBJ2-1	TRBD2	CASSLRGGYNEQFF	TGTGCCAGCAGCTTGCGGGGGGGCTACAATGAGCAGTTCTTC
-	TRBV7-9	TRBJ1-4	-	CASSLGADEKLFF	TGTGCCAGCAGCTTAGGGGCTGATGAAAAACTGTTTTTT
-	TRBV9	TRBJ1-1	-	CASSAHTGEAFF	TGTGCCAGCAGCGCCCACACGGGGGAGGCTTTCTTT
-	TRBV30	TRBJ2-7	TRBD2	CALGGGSYEQYF	TGTGCCTTGGGGGGGGGCTCCTACGAGCAGTACTTC
-	TRBV19	TRBJ1-1	-	CASRLQGYTEAFF	TGTGCCAGTAGGCTACAGGGTTACACTGAAGCTTTCTTT
-	TRBV11-2	TRBJ2-7	TRBD1	CASSPSDRGPGEQYF	TGTGCCAGCAGTCCCTCGGACAGGGGACCTGGCGAGCAGTACTTC
-	TRBV11-1	TRBJ2-7	-	CASSPDRGGEQYF	TGTGCCAGCAGCCCCGATCGGGGAGGCGAGCAGTACTTC
-	TRBV4-1	TRBJ1-2	-	CASSQKGGVDFYGYTF	TGCGCCAGCAGCCAAAAAGGGGGTGTTGATTTCTATGGCTACACCTTC
-	TRBV6-4	TRBJ1-5	-	CASSDQDNDQPQHF	TGTGCCAGCAGTGACCAGGACAATGATCAGCCCCAGCATTTT
-	TRBV27	TRBJ1-5	-	CASSPLGGWGNQPQHF	TGTGCCAGCAGTCCTCTGGGGGGATGGGGCAATCAGCCCCAGCATTTT
-	TRBV19	TRBJ2-3	TRBD1	CASSMGQGVRTDTQYF	TGTGCCAGTAGTATGGGACAGGGTGTTAGGACAGATACGCAGTATTTT
-	TRBV28	TRBJ1-2	TRBD1	CASTSPLGQGAKDYGYTF	TGTGCCAGCACCTCCCCATTGGGACAGGGGGCGAAAGACTATGGCTACACCTTC
-	TRBV27	TRBJ2-1	TRBD2	CASNQGAGDYNEQFF	TGTGCCAGCAACCAGGGCGCGGGGGATTACAATGAGCAGTTCTTC
-	TRBV20-1	TRBJ1-1	-	CSAATAQAFF	TGCAGTGCGGCAACAGCACAAGCTTTCTTT
few	TRBV13	TRBJ1-2	-	CASSHRVEGYTF	TGTGCCAGCAGCCACAGGGTAGAAGGCTACACCTTC
-	TRBV29-1	TRBJ2-7	TRBD1	CSVEAGQGFEQYF	TGCAGCGTTGAAGCCGGACAGGGGTTCGAGCAGTACTTC
-	TRBV7-6	TRBJ2-5	-	CASSQGVGLNYYTQETQYF	TGTGCCAGCAGCCAGGGGGTGGGACTCAATTATTATACCCAAGAGACCCAGTACTTC
-	TRBV10-2	TRBJ2-7	TRBD2	CASSGGSSSYEQYF	TGCGCCAGCAGTGGCGGGAGCAGCTCCTACGAGCAGTACTTC